The 20 T cell receptor beta chains below come from one sample, sequenced in a study of cytomegalovirus exposure and HLA in healthy donors (dated by TCRdb to the late 2010s). Receptors were amplified or captured by the immunoSEQ multiplex PCR assay. The multiplex PCR relied on a mix of 60 forward primers for TCR Vbeta segments and 13 reverse primers for TCR Jbeta segments. In TCRdb, the immuneACCESS table is reduced to in-frame sequences with V and J assigned. These tables do not hold every clone; where another copy was compared, an unresolved V gene accounts for under half, and the others remain unexplained. The sample data list about 140,000 clones, and roughly 70% of these were observed just once. The ten largest account for over 1.5% of the sample. Sequenced: PBMCs. These receptors originate from a human donor in good health.

The chain combines TRBV19 with TRBJ1-4, with unresolved D. CDR3 length: 14 amino acids. Trimming took 5 bases from V and 0 from J, leaving 7 bases between them. The V gene's germline CDR1 is LNHDA and CDR2 SQIVND (reference sequence). The CDR3 sequence is CASSPGATNEKLFF. CDR3 nucleotide sequence: TGTGCCAGTAGTCCCGGGGCAACTAATGAAAAACTGTTTTTT.

This rearrangement joins TRBV2 to TRBJ1-5, with 7 bases lining up with TRBD1. The CDR3 contains 16 residues. Trimming removed 5 bases from V and 6 bases from J; junction bases left unmatched: 13. Germline loops: CDR1 SNHLY, CDR2 FYNNEI. The CDR3 DNA follows: TGTGCCAGCAGTCCCCCTATACGACAGGGCTTTCAGCCCCAGCATTTT. Amino acid sequence: CASSPPIRQGFQPQHF. The whole variable domain, remainder taken from reference TRBV2 and TRBJ1-5, is EPEVTQTPSHQVTQMGQEVILRCVPISNHLYFYWYRQILGQKVEFLVSFYNNEISEKSEIFDDQFSVERPDGSNFTLKIRSTKLEDSAMYFCASSPPIRQGFQPQHFGDGTRLSIL.

The chain couples TRBV6-5 to TRBJ2-7; the match to TRBD2 covers 9 bases. The trim removed 2 bases at V and 5 bases at J, leaving 7 bases unmatched. CDR1 is MNHEY, CDR2 SVGAGI, per germline. There are 15 residues in the CDR3. The CDR3 loop is CASSYPLAGRDEQYF. The CDR3 DNA sequence: TGTGCCAGCAGTTACCCGCTAGCGGGGCGGGACGAGCAGTACTTC.

The chain combines TRBV6-5 with TRBJ1-1; D might be TRBD1 (5 bases). This CDR3 region has 15 residues. Germline values: CDR1 MNHEY, CDR2 SVGAGI. Trimming removed 0 bases at V and 2 bases at J, with 10 bases between. CDR3 in amino acids: CASSYSQGINTEAFF. CDR3 nucleotides: TGTGCCAGCAGTTACTCGCAGGGAATCAACACTGAAGCTTTCTTT.

This clone was detected once. The chain recombines TRBV7-3 with TRBJ2-7; D is undetermined. Germline V gene sequence: CDR1 SGHTA, CDR2 FQGTGA. The CDR3 is 13 residues long. Between the trimmed V and J ends, which lost 5 bases and 7 bases, there was a span of 15 bases. The CDR3 region has the DNA TGTGCCAGCAGCGCCTCCATGGCTGAAGAGCAGTACTTC. Amino acid sequence: CASSASMAEEQYF.

In this sample, this clone turned up a few times. The rearrangement links TRBV10-3 to TRBJ1-1; the match to TRBD1 covers 7 bases. Losses at the gene ends were 2 bases for V and 3 bases for J; bases not matched to a gene: 6. This CDR3 comprises 15 residues. Germline values: CDR1 ENHRY, CDR2 SYGVKD. Written as DNA, the CDR3 is TGTGCCATCAGTGAGAAGGGGGCGCGGGACACTGAAGCTTTCTTT. Its protein product is CAISEKGARDTEAFF.

The chain links TRBV19 to TRBJ1-5; D possibly corresponds to TRBD1 (6 bases). V gave up 0 bases and J gave up 7 bases, with 10 bases separating them. The CDR3 extends over 14 amino acids. Germline CDR1 and CDR2: LNHDA and SQIVND (reference sequence). The CDR3 loop reads CASSIEEGGQPQHF. CDR3 nucleotides: TGTGCCAGTAGTATAGAAGAAGGGGGACAGCCCCAGCATTTT.

V usage is TRBV6-5 and J usage is TRBJ2-1, with D possibly TRBD2 on 5 matching bases. The CDR3 is 14 residues long. The V end was cut by 0 bases, the J end by 6 bases, with 9 bases between. In germline, CDR1 is MNHEY, CDR2 SVGAGI. The CDR3 region is CASSYSKRGNEQFF. CDR3 coding DNA: TGTGCCAGCAGTTACTCGAAACGGGGCAATGAGCAGTTCTTC.

A single count supports this clone. This chain joins TRBV28 and TRBJ1-5; 7 bases agree with TRBD1. CDR3 size: 14 residues. J lost 6 bases, V lost 1 base, and 3 bases had no gene match. Germline CDR1 reads MDHEN; CDR2 reads SYDVKM. CDR3 loop: CASSLSGGGQPQHF. In nucleotides, the CDR3 is TGTGCCAGCAGTTTATCAGGGGGTGGTCAGCCCCAGCATTTT.

The V and J genes are TRBV9 and TRBJ2-7; possibly TRBD2 for D (5 bases). V was trimmed by 0 bases and J by 1 base, leaving 11 bases between them. This CDR3 is 15 amino acids long. CDR1 is SGDLS, CDR2 YYNGEE, per germline. The CDR3 here is CASSVGGLVSYEQYF. CDR3 nucleotides: TGTGCCAGCAGCGTAGGCGGGTTGGTGTCCTACGAGCAGTACTTC.

The rearrangement uses TRBV19 and TRBJ1-5, with TRBD1 as a possible D gene (6 bases). CDR1 and CDR2 from the germline V gene are LNHDA and SQIVND (reference sequence). V lost 5 bases and J lost 6, with 17 bases in between. The CDR3 loop spans 15 amino acids. The CDR3 region has the DNA TGTGCCAGTAGTCCACAAGCGAGAGGGGGTCAGCCCCAGCATTTT. Translation gives CASSPQARGGQPQHF.

The chain employs TRBV28 and TRBJ2-4, with 7 positions matching TRBD1. The length of the CDR3 is 17 residues. The ends lost 5 bases at V and 5 bases at J; junction bases unmatched: 15. Germline V CDR1 and CDR2: MDHEN, SYDVKM. The CDR3, as DNA: TGTGCCAGCAGTCCCCCCCGTCAGGGGGTTTTCCAAAACATTCAGTACTTC. Translated, it gives CASSPPRQGVFQNIQYF.

V usage is TRBV5-6 and J usage is TRBJ2-7, with 8 bases aligning to TRBD1. The V and J ends lost 1 base and 7 bases, in that order; junction bases with no gene match: 7. The CDR3 sequence is 14 residues long. In germline, CDR1 is SGHDT, CDR2 YYEEEE. The CDR3 loop reads CASSLMDRVGEQYF. CDR3 bases: TGTGCCAGCAGCTTGATGGACAGGGTGGGGGAGCAGTACTTC.

The chain links TRBV15 to TRBJ2-5, with TRBD2 as a possible D gene (5 bases). The CDR3 is 11 residues long. CDR1 is LNHNV, CDR2 YYDKDF, per germline (reference sequence). The V gene lost 5 bases and the J gene lost 7 bases, with 8 bases spanning the gap. Here the CDR3 reads CATSGSGTQYF. The CDR3 nucleotides read TGTGCCACCAGCGGAAGCGGGACCCAGTACTTC.

This clone has a single count. CDR3 residues: CASWGRSSYTF. In DNA, the CDR3 is TGTGCCAGCTGGGGCCGTTCAAGCTACACCTTC. The chain combines TRBV6-5 with TRBJ1-2; D possibly corresponds to TRBD1 (5 bases). The CDR3 is made up of 11 amino acids. Germline V gives CDR1 MNHEY, CDR2 SVGAGI. The germline V and J ends were trimmed by 8 bases and 9 bases, with 13 bases remaining between them.

The rearrangement links TRBV28 to TRBJ2-7; a possible D gene is TRBD2 (7 bases). Germline V gene data show CDR1 as MDHEN and CDR2 as SYDVKM. The CDR3 has 13 residues. Deletions cut 10 bases from V and 4 bases from J, with 17 bases between. The CDR3, as DNA: TGTGCCATGGGGGGGCCCCCCTTATACGAGCAGTACTTC. It encodes CAMGGPPLYEQYF.

The chain carries TRBV7-9 and TRBJ2-1; no reliable D call. Looked up from germline, CDR1 is SEHNR and CDR2 is FQNEAQ (reference sequence). V was pared by 1 base and J by 6 bases, with 7 bases between. This CDR3 is 13 amino acids long. The CDR3: CASSLGASNEQFF. The DNA for the CDR3 is TGTGCCAGCAGCTTAGGGGCGAGCAATGAGCAGTTCTTC.

This sequence joins TRBV7-9 and TRBJ2-5, with 9 bases matching TRBD2. V lost 0 bases and J lost 4; bases outside the gene matches: 0. The CDR3 covers 14 residues. Germline assignment: CDR1 SEHNR and CDR2 FQNEAQ (reference sequence). The CDR3 spells CASSLASGRETQYF. DNA for the CDR3: TGTGCCAGCAGCTTAGCTAGCGGGAGAGAGACCCAGTACTTC. Variable domain in full (rest from reference TRBV7-9 and TRBJ2-5): DTGVSQNPRHKITKRGQNVTFRCDPISEHNRLYWYRQTLGQGPEFLTYFQNEAQLEKSRLLSDRFSAERPKGSFSTLEIQRTEQGDSAMYLCASSLASGRETQYFGPGTRLLVL.

The genes are TRBV28 and TRBJ2-3; D gene uncertain. V lost 5 bases and J 4 bases, leaving 10 bases between the germline ends. CDR3 length: 13 amino acids. Germline V gene data show CDR1 as MDHEN and CDR2 as SYDVKM. CDR3 sequence reads: CASSPPFADTQYF. CDR3 coding DNA: TGTGCCAGCAGTCCCCCCTTTGCAGATACGCAGTATTTT.

The chain links TRBV5-1 to TRBJ2-1; TRBD2 matches at 8 bases. The CDR3 spans 17 residues. Germline CDR1 reads SGHRS; CDR2 reads YFSETQ. With V trimmed by 5 bases and J by 8 bases, 18 bases remained unmatched. The CDR3 nucleotides read TGCGCCAGCAGTTCCCTGCCGGGAGGGCCTGAAACCGATGAGCAGTTCTTC. Translated: CASSSLPGGPETDEQFF.